The rows below give T cell receptor beta chains drawn from one sample of a study of technical replicates of blood from a handful of donors. Profiling relied on immunoSEQ multiplex PCR, and the TCRdb table lists in-frame clones only, not all of them. The sample carries 98,000 or so clones, roughly 96% recorded once. The sequenced material came from T cells isolated from PBMCs. These receptors originate from a human donor in good health. Each CDR3 is given with its conserved first and last residue. D genes are given only for firm matches. The listing skips clone size in some rows; elsewhere it reads once, few, many or a size class.

abundance,d_gene,v_gene,j_gene,CDR3nt,CDR3aa
.,TRBD1,TRBV9,TRBJ1-6,TGTGCCAGCAGCGTAGATGGGACAGCCAATTCACCCCTCCACTTT,CASSVDGTANSPLHF
.,.,TRBV4-2,TRBJ2-1,TGTGCCAGCAGCCTTGGGGCATCTCGGACAGTAACCTACAATGAGCAGTTCTTC,CASSLGASRTVTYNEQFF
.,TRBD2,TRBV9,TRBJ2-2,TGTGCCAGCAGCTTAACTAGCGGGAGGAACACCGGGGAGCTGTTTTTT,CASSLTSGRNTGELFF
.,TRBD2,TRBV2,TRBJ2-1,TGTGCCAGCAGTCCTACACTAGCGGATAATGACAATGAGCAGTTCTTC,CASSPTLADNDNEQFF
.,.,TRBV2,TRBJ2-2,TGTGCCAGCAGTGAAGCCGGGGGTGGCACCGGGGAGCTGTTTTTT,CASSEAGGGTGELFF
once,TRBD1,TRBV27,TRBJ1-5,TGTGCCAGCAGTCATAGGGGGGACAGGGGATATCAGCCCCAGCATTTT,CASSHRGDRGYQPQHF
.,.,TRBV28,TRBJ1-2,TGTGCCAGCAGTTTATCGTCGGGGAATATTAACTATGGCTACACCTTC,CASSLSSGNINYGYTF
.,TRBD1,TRBV7-9,TRBJ1-2,TGTGCCAGCAGCTTAGGGGCCAGGGGGTATGGCTACACCTTC,CASSLGARGYGYTF
few,.,TRBV5-3,TRBJ2-1,TGTGCCAGAAGCGAACCGGGACTTTTCCACAATGAGCAGTTCTTC,CARSEPGLFHNEQFF
.,.,TRBV5-1,TRBJ2-1,TGCGCCAGCAGCTACCGGGACAACTACAATGAGCAGTTCTTC,CASSYRDNYNEQFF
.,.,TRBV28,TRBJ2-7,TGTGCCAGCAGAGACAGCGCCTACGAGCAGTACTTC,CASRDSAYEQYF
.,TRBD1,TRBV13,TRBJ1-2,TGTGCCAGCAGCTCCCTGGGGGACAGGGTTAACTATGGCTACACCTTC,CASSSLGDRVNYGYTF
once,.,TRBV25-1,TRBJ2-7,TGTGCCAGCAGTGGGGTCAGGGTCTACGAGCAGTACTTC,CASSGVRVYEQYF
once,.,TRBV7-6,TRBJ1-1,TGTGCCAGCAGCTTAGGTCAGAACACTGAAGCTTTCTTT,CASSLGQNTEAFF
.,.,TRBV15,TRBJ1-1,TGTGCCACCAGCGGAGACTCTTTGAACACTGAAGCTTTCTTT,CATSGDSLNTEAFF
.,.,TRBV7-9,TRBJ1-2,TGTGCCAGCAGCTTAGTCTGGAGAGAAAACTATGGCTACACCTTC,CASSLVWRENYGYTF
once,TRBD1,TRBV27,TRBJ1-5,TGTGCCAGCAGTTTGCTGGGACAGGGCAGGCAGCCCCAGCATTTT,CASSLLGQGRQPQHF
once,.,TRBV10-3,TRBJ1-1,TGTGCCATCAGTGAGTCGAGGAGACGCGATATGAACACTGAAGCTTTCTTT,CAISESRRRDMNTEAFF
.,TRBD2,TRBV27,TRBJ2-7,TGTGCCAGCAGCCTTGCGGGGACTAGCGGCTACGAGCAGTACTTC,CASSLAGTSGYEQYF
.,.,TRBV19,TRBJ2-2,TGTGCCAGTAGTATATGGCCGAGACAGTTCACCGGGGAGCTGTTTTTT,CASSIWPRQFTGELFF
.,.,TRBV11-3,TRBJ2-1,TGTGCCAGCAGCCTTACGGGACTCGTGGAATACAATGAGCAGTTCTTC,CASSLTGLVEYNEQFF
.,.,TRBV19,TRBJ1-4,TGTGCCAGTAGTGGCGGACAGCATGAAAAACTGTTTTTT,CASSGGQHEKLFF
once,TRBD1,TRBV5-1,TRBJ2-5,TGCGCCAGCACATTGATGGGACAGGAAGAGACCCAGTACTTC,CASTLMGQEETQYF
.,.,TRBV23-1,TRBJ2-7,TGCGCCAGCACCAAAAGCAGGGCAGGATACTACGAGCAGTACTTC,CASTKSRAGYYEQYF
.,TRBD1,TRBV28,TRBJ1-2,TGTGCCAGCAGCCTACAGGGGGAATACGGCTACACCTTC,CASSLQGEYGYTF
.,.,TRBV7-2,TRBJ1-4,TGTGCCAGCAGCCCACGGGCCGACGGGGGAAAACTGTTTTTT,CASSPRADGGKLFF
.,.,TRBV7-9,TRBJ1-1,TGTGCCAGCAGCTTAGAGCCGGGAATGAACACTGAAGCTTTCTTT,CASSLEPGMNTEAFF
.,.,TRBV18,TRBJ1-6,TGTGCCAGCTCACCTACGACGGGGAGCTCCTATAATTCACCCCTCCACTTT,CASSPTTGSSYNSPLHF
.,.,TRBV15,TRBJ2-5,TGTGCCACCAGCAGAGATCGTACGGTTGAGACCCAGTACTTC,CATSRDRTVETQYF
once,.,TRBV6-1,TRBJ1-2,TGTGCCAGCACGCGGCAGGGGTTACTTTACACCTTC,CASTRQGLLYTF
.,.,TRBV7-9,TRBJ2-5,TGTGCCAGCAGGCAGGGAGAGACCCAGTACTTC,CASRQGETQYF
.,TRBD1,TRBV27,TRBJ2-7,TGTGCCAGCAGTCCCACAGGGGGCTACGAGCAGTACTTC,CASSPTGGYEQYF
.,.,TRBV4-1,TRBJ2-7,TGCGCCAGCAGCCAAGCTTATGGAGAACCCTACGAGCAGTACTTC,CASSQAYGEPYEQYF
.,.,TRBV10-2,TRBJ2-7,TGCGCCAGCAGTAGCCACTACGAGCAGTACTTC,CASSSHYEQYF